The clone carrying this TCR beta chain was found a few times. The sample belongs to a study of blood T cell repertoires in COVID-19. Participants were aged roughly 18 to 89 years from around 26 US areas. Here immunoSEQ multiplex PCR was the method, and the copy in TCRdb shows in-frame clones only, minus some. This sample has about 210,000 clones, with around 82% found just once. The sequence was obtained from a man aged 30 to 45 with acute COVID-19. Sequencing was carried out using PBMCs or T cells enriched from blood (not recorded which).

CDR3: CASRAGDGPQHF. In DNA form, the CDR3 reads TGCGCCAGCAGAGCAGGGGATGGGCCCCAGCATTTT. The V gene is TRBV5-1, the J gene TRBJ1-5; tentative D call: TRBD1 (6 bases). CDR3 length: 12 residues. The germline gives CDR1 SGHRS, CDR2 YFSETQ. Trimming took off 5 bases at V and 9 bases at J, with 12 bases between the two ends.